Each of the 19 T cell receptor beta chains below was sequenced from the same sample in a study of breast tumors, draining lymph nodes, adjacent tissues. A single record per CDR3 protein comes from TCRdb applying MiXCR to the multiplex PCR reads. The sample contains approximately 200,000 distinct CDR3 sequences, around a third of which appear only once. Breast cancer patients provided tissue from their axillary draining lymph nodes. The sequenced material came from axillary lymph node tissue. The origin of the receptors is a female donor with breast cancer. Some clones in this sample may be carry-over from other donors' samples.

Only a few counts were recorded for this clonotype. The J gene is TRBJ2-3, the V gene TRBV7-2, with D hard to call. Germline V lookup: CDR1 SGHTA, CDR2 FQGNSA. The V gene lost 1 base and the J gene lost 11 bases, with 13 bases spanning the gap. This CDR3 has 13 residues. Here the CDR3 reads CASSLDLHNEQYF. CDR3 DNA: TGTGCCAGCAGCTTAGACCTTCACAATGAGCAGTATTTT.

The V gene is TRBV5-1, the J gene TRBJ1-6; 7 bases are shared with TRBD1. From germline, CDR1 is SGHRS and CDR2 YFSETQ. V dropped 4 bases and J dropped 13; count of bases not matched to a gene: 11. The CDR3 sequence is 14 residues long. CDR3: CASSPGQAVSPLHF. For the CDR3, the DNA is TGCGCCAGCAGCCCCGGACAGGCCGTGTCCCCCCTCCACTTT.

This chain connects TRBV7-2 to TRBJ2-1, with 13 nucleotides matching TRBD2. Germline CDR1 reads SGHTA; CDR2 reads FQGNSA. The CDR3 contains 16 residues. V lost 8 bases and J lost 8; bases outside the gene matches: 12. The CDR3 reads CASGKLAGGRGDEQFF. Written as DNA, the CDR3 is TGTGCCAGCGGCAAACTAGCGGGAGGGAGGGGCGATGAGCAGTTCTTC.

Comment on this clonotype: A much larger clone differs from this one at a single base, so this may be a read error. The conserved phenylalanine or tryptophan is not found at the CDR3 terminus, so this likely reflects a read error. The chain recombines TRBV9 with TRBJ1-1, with a possible D match to TRBD1 (6 bases). CDR1 is SGDLS and CDR2 is YYNGEE in the germline V gene. The CDR3 runs 15 residues. Trimming stripped 0 bases from V and 3 bases from J, with 12 bases between. The CDR3 reads CASSVVGARDTEAFL. In DNA form, the CDR3 reads TGTGCCAGCAGCGTAGTGGGGGCGCGGGACACTGAAGCTTTCTTG.

This rearrangement joins TRBV7-8 to TRBJ2-2; D remains unclear. Germline CDR1 is SGHVS and CDR2 is FQNEAQ. The V gene lost 5 bases and the J gene lost 0 bases, with 10 bases spanning the gap. The CDR3 runs 15 residues. CDR3 amino acids: CASSPPPTNTGELFF. The CDR3 coding sequence is TGTGCCAGCAGCCCCCCCCCAACGAACACCGGGGAGCTGTTTTTT.

This clonotype came up once. As DNA, the CDR3 is TGCAGTGCAACGACTAGCGGGAGCCTTCTGGGAGAGGTAGATACGCAGTATTTT. This sequence encodes CSATTSGSLLGEVDTQYF. The chain employs TRBV20-1 and TRBJ2-3, with 12 nucleotides matching TRBD2. The CDR3 spans 18 residues. Germline V lookup: CDR1 DFQATT, CDR2 SNEGSKA (reference sequence). The junction had 18 bases not matched to a gene; V was cut back by 6 bases and J by 5 bases.

Many counts were recorded for this clonotype. The chain links TRBV7-8 to TRBJ1-2; D not resolved. The CDR3 has 11 amino acids. V dropped 6 bases and J dropped 8 bases, with 10 bases sitting between them. CDR1 SGHVS and CDR2 FQNEAQ come from the germline V gene. CDR3 coding DNA: TGTGCCAGCAGTCAAGATGAGGGCTACACCTTC. Its translation is CASSQDEGYTF.

This clonotype was counted once. The genes are TRBV15 and TRBJ2-7, with no clear D. The CDR3 consists of 15 residues. Trimming took off 2 bases at V and 2 bases at J, with 13 bases between the two ends. Per the germline V gene, CDR1 is LNHNV and CDR2 is YYDKDF (reference sequence). The CDR3 here is CATSRSRRPTYEQYF. As DNA, the CDR3 is TGTGCCACCAGCAGATCTCGGAGACCAACCTACGAGCAGTACTTC.

This clonotype has ten or more counts. J is TRBJ2-1 and V is TRBV6-4; 10 nucleotides align to TRBD2. Germline CDR1 is MRHNA and CDR2 is SNTAGT. This CDR3 has 16 residues. Germline trimming cut 0 bases from V and 3 bases from J; bases unmatched to any gene: 2. DNA of the CDR3: TGTGCCAGCAGTGACTCGAAGCGGGGGGGCTACAATGAGCAGTTCTTC. Translated, it gives CASSDSKRGGYNEQFF.

This clonotype occurred many times. The CDR3 sequence is CASSLVRGRETQYF. CDR3 nucleotide sequence: TGTGCCAGCAGCTTAGTGCGAGGGCGTGAGACCCAGTACTTC. V usage is TRBV11-1 and J usage is TRBJ2-5; a possible D gene is TRBD2 (5 bases). The CDR3 has 14 amino acids. Germline values: CDR1 SGHAT, CDR2 FQDESV (reference sequence). Between the trimmed V and J ends, which lost 1 base and 5 bases, there was a span of 11 bases.

This clonotype has at least ten counts. The J gene is TRBJ1-5, the V gene TRBV5-6; the match to TRBD1 covers 10 bases. The CDR3 runs to 17 residues. The germline gives CDR1 SGHDT, CDR2 YYEEEE. V dropped 3 bases and J dropped 0; count of bases not matched to a gene: 6. CDR3 residues: CASSSGQGPYSNQPQHF. The CDR3 coding sequence is TGTGCCAGCAGCTCGGGACAGGGGCCTTATAGCAATCAGCCCCAGCATTTT.

This clonotype was counted between two and nine times. This chain connects TRBV6-1 to TRBJ1-2; TRBD1 matches 10 bases. Germline trimming cut 3 bases from V and 4 bases from J; bases unmatched to any gene: 5. This CDR3 region has 15 residues. The germline gives CDR1 MNHNS, CDR2 SASEGT. The CDR3 region is CASSDRDRGLYGYTF. CDR3 DNA: TGTGCCAGCAGTGACCGGGACAGGGGCCTCTATGGCTACACCTTC.

To note about this clonotype: This CDR3 is missing its conserved last phenylalanine or tryptophan, likely due to a read error. The limits of the CDR3 on the DNA are not certain, so only TCRdb's listed CDR3 is given. V and J are TRBV27 and TRBJ2-4; the table gives TRBD1 as D, unverified against the DNA. Both ends counted, the CDR3 spans 11 residues. CDR1 MNHEY and CDR2 SMNVEV come from the germline V gene (reference sequence). CDR3 sequence reads: CASKRGDRGPN.

This clonotype was seen at least ten times. This chain uses TRBV25-1 with TRBJ1-5; the D gene is possibly TRBD1 (5 bases). V dropped 6 bases and J dropped 5 bases, with 8 bases sitting between them. This CDR3 comprises 12 residues. CDR1 and CDR2 from the germline V gene are MGHDK and SYGVNS. The CDR3 region has the DNA TGTGCCAGCAGGGGGGGGGATCAGCCCCAGCATTTT. It codes for CASRGGDQPQHF. Looking up the rest from reference TRBV25-1 and TRBJ1-5 gives the full variable domain: EADIYQTPRYLVIGTGKKITLECSQTMGHDKMYWYQQDPGMELHLIHYSYGVNSTEKGDLSSESTVSRIRTEHFPLTLESARPSHTSQYLCASRGGDQPQHFGDGTRLSIL.

As concerns this clonotype: A read error may account for a junction end that differs from germline. This chain joins TRBV28 and TRBJ2-7, with 8 nucleotides matching TRBD2. The DNA matches TRBJ2-1 better at its end, which makes the J call doubtful. The germline CDR1 and CDR2 sequences are MDHEN and SYDVKM. The CDR3 loop spans 15 amino acids. In DNA form, the CDR3 reads TGTGCCAGCGGTTTCAGCGGGAGCTCCTACAATGAGCAGTTCTTC. This encodes CASGFSGSSYNEQFF.

With regard to this clonotype: A much larger clone differs from this one at a single base, so this may be a read error. V gene TRBV5-1 combines with J gene TRBJ2-3; 10 bases line up with TRBD2. This CDR3 has 16 amino acids. Germline V lookup: CDR1 SGHRS, CDR2 YFSETQ. With V trimmed by 4 bases and J by 4 bases, 9 bases remained unmatched. CDR3 loop: CASSLLSGGCADTQYF. CDR3 coding DNA: TGCGCCAGCAGCCTACTTAGCGGGGGGTGCGCAGATACGCAGTATTTT.

This clonotype occurred many times. The chain is built from TRBV20-1 and TRBJ2-1; no clear D. Deletions cut 1 base from V and 5 bases from J, with 6 bases between. This CDR3 has 12 amino acids. Germline V gene lookup returns CDR1 DFQATT and CDR2 SNEGSKA (reference sequence). CDR3 loop: CSARAIDNEQFF. The CDR3, as DNA: TGCAGTGCTAGAGCGATCGACAATGAGCAGTTCTTC.

With regard to this clonotype: The junction departs from the called germline gene at one end, perhaps through a read error. This chain uses TRBV5-6 with TRBJ2-5; no reliable D call. CDR1 SGHDT and CDR2 YYEEEE come from the germline V gene. The length of the CDR3 is 11 residues. The chain's CDR3 is CASSLLETQHF. The CDR3 nucleotides are TGTGCCAGCAGCTTGTTAGAGACCCAGCACTTC.

The table lists this clonotype with many counts. V and J are TRBV11-2 and TRBJ1-2; the D is unclear. Trimming left V 5 bases short and J 4 bases short, with 11 bases between. Germline CDR1 and CDR2: SGHAT and FQNNGV. The CDR3 is 13 residues long. CDR3 loop: CASSPGLTYGYTF. DNA for the CDR3: TGTGCCAGCAGCCCCGGACTGACCTATGGCTACACCTTC.